This paragraph covers one TCR beta chain sequence. The antigen is not known. This record belongs to a study of T-cell reconstitution after alpha-beta-depleted transplantation in children. Overall study findings and caveats: The study traced high day-60 TCRbeta diversity in some patients to surviving recipient T cells and thymic progenitors. At around two months after transplant, the alpha-beta T cells were reportedly derived from several hundred expanded clones that came from non-depleted graft cells.

Preparation of the TCRbeta library was carried out with unique molecular identifiers. TCRdb reanalysed the PCR reads using MiXCR and keeps one entry per CDR3 protein. The top ten clones hold over 25% of a sample with just over 950,000 distinct CDR3 sequences, about 26% of them seen once. The J segment lost 6 bases and the V segment lost 3 bases, leaving 4 bases of the junction unmatched. Germline assignment: CDR1 KGHSH and CDR2 LQKENI. The CDR3 contains 13 residues. The sequencing used PBMCs, mostly from graft donor cells, collected 360 days after TCRalphabeta/CD19-depleted stem cell transplant. V is TRBV18 and J is TRBJ1-2, with TRBD1 matching 7 bases. This clonotype originated in a boy under three years old who had a stem cell transplant for SCID, so the T cells may come from the graft donor. The CDR3 nucleotides are TGTGCCAGCTCACCCGACAGGGCTCATGGCTACACCTTC. Translation: CASSPDRAHGYTF.